A selection of T cell receptor beta chains follows, all from one sample in a study of T cell responses to AZD1222 COVID-19 vaccine. Only in-frame clones appear in the TCRdb table, and some are missing; sequencing was by immunoSEQ multiplex PCR. Among 150,000 to 180,000 clones, 90% were seen once, and the ten largest hold approximately 19%. The specimen was peripheral blood, collected on day 0 of AZD1222 vaccination. Receptor source: an adult in good health. CDR3s include the opening cysteine and the closing phenylalanine or tryptophan. Each record gives: clone size, D gene, V gene, J gene, CDR3 DNA, CDR3 protein. D genes are given only for firm matches. The listing skips clone size in some rows; elsewhere it reads once, few, many or a size class.

.	.	TRBV5-1	TRBJ2-7	TGCGCCAGCAGCTTGGAATCCGGGGACGCCTACGAGCAGTACTTC	CASSLESGDAYEQYF
.	.	TRBV7-2	TRBJ2-4	TGTGCCAGCAGCCCGCCGTCAGGGCTTAGCAAAAACATTCAGTACTTC	CASSPPSGLSKNIQYF
.	.	TRBV19	TRBJ1-3	TGTGCCAGTTGCTCAACATCTTACTCTGGAAACACCATATATTTT	CASCSTSYSGNTIYF
few	.	TRBV5-6	TRBJ2-4	TGTGCCAGCAGCTCCAGGACAGCCGGTAGGAACATTCAGTACTTC	CASSSRTAGRNIQYF
.	.	TRBV5-1	TRBJ2-2	TGCGCCAGCAGTCAGGGTGGTAGGACCGGGGAGCTGTTTTTT	CASSQGGRTGELFF
.	TRBD1	TRBV19	TRBJ1-6	TGTGCCAGTAGTACATTTTTGGGGACAGAATATAATTCACCCCTCCACTTT	CASSTFLGTEYNSPLHF
.	.	TRBV2	TRBJ2-1	TGTGCCAGCAGTGAATGGACCCCACGCGACAATGAGCAGTTCTTC	CASSEWTPRDNEQFF
.	TRBD1	TRBV30	TRBJ2-3	TGTGCCTGGGGGGACAGGGGGCCGAGCACAGATACGCAGTATTTT	CAWGDRGPSTDTQYF
.	.	TRBV2	TRBJ2-7	TGTGCCAGCAGTGAAAGAGCCGACAGCTCCTACGAGCAGTACTTC	CASSERADSSYEQYF
.	.	TRBV6-2/TRBV6-3	TRBJ2-1	TGTGCCAGCAGTGGTAGACAGCCCAATGAGCAGTTCTTC	CASSGRQPNEQFF
few	.	TRBV6-5	TRBJ1-5	TGTGCCAGCAGTTACTCTCGCGGGACGGCCGTAGTGCATTTT	CASSYSRGTAVVHF
.	.	TRBV27	TRBJ1-6	TGTGCCAGCAGTTTTGGGTCCGGGGATTCACCCCTCCACTTT	CASSFGSGDSPLHF
.	.	TRBV27	TRBJ1-4	TGTGCCAGCAGTGAAGGGGGGCATGAAAAACTGTTTTTT	CASSEGGHEKLFF
.	.	TRBV4-2	TRBJ2-7	TGTGCCAGCAGCCAAGATAGGGACGGGGAGCAGTACTTC	CASSQDRDGEQYF
.	.	TRBV7-9	TRBJ1-1	TGTGCCAGCAGCGGAACAGCGAACACTGAAGCTTTCTTT	CASSGTANTEAFF
.	.	TRBV27	TRBJ2-7	TGTGCCAGCAGTTTACCAGGGGAGGGCGAGCAGTACTTC	CASSLPGEGEQYF
few	TRBD1	TRBV29-1	TRBJ1-2	TGCAGCGTTGAAGTTACAGGGGGCCATGGCTACACCTTC	CSVEVTGGHGYTF
.	.	TRBV27	TRBJ1-6	TGTGCCAGCAGTTTAGCCGCTACTTATAATTCACCCCTCCACTTT	CASSLAATYNSPLHF
.	.	TRBV2	TRBJ1-2	TGTGCCAGCAGTGAAGCGGACGGGAACTATGGCTACACCTTC	CASSEADGNYGYTF
.	.	TRBV11-2	TRBJ1-1	TGTGCCAGCAGCCCGAGTTTCACTGAAGCTTTCTTT	CASSPSFTEAFF
.	TRBD1	TRBV5-1	TRBJ2-5	TGCGCCAGCAGCCGGACAGGGGGCGCTTACCAAGAGACCCAGTACTTC	CASSRTGGAYQETQYF
.	.	TRBV5-1	TRBJ2-3	TGCGCCAGCAGCCCCGGCGGTACCGATACGCAGTATTTT	CASSPGGTDTQYF
few	TRBD1	TRBV25-1	TRBJ1-1	TGTGCCAGCCGACAGGGGGCTCTCACTGAAGCTTTCTTT	CASRQGALTEAFF
.	TRBD1	TRBV30	TRBJ1-6	TGTGCCTGGGGGACAGGGCTAAATTCACCCCTCCACTTT	CAWGTGLNSPLHF
few	TRBD1	TRBV5-4	TRBJ2-2	TGTGCCAGCAGAGACAGGGGGCGTACCGGGGAGCTGTTTTTT	CASRDRGRTGELFF